These 20 T cell receptor beta chains were sequenced from one sample in a study of T-cell memory formation after mild COVID-19. Each CDR3 protein is one row after TCRdb ran MiXCR on the 5' RACE reads. The sample gives hundreds of thousands of distinct CDR3 sequences, 18% of which show up once; about 22% is in the top ten. Material for sequencing was PBMCs or a T cell subset sorted from them (not recorded which). These receptor sequences come from a man between 18 and 29 years old who had mild COVID-19 (a few samples of this study predate the infection). Cell type and time point are not known.

The gene calls are TRBV6-6 and TRBJ1-5; 7 positions match TRBD1. V shed 8 bases and J 4 bases; nucleotides not matched to a gene: 5. The CDR3 extends over 13 amino acids. Germline assignment: CDR1 MNHNY and CDR2 SVGAGI (reference sequence). DNA for the CDR3: TGTGCCAGCGGCATACAGGGGAATCAGCCCCAGCATTTT. It specifies CASGIQGNQPQHF.

V usage is TRBV5-1 and J usage is TRBJ2-3; D not certain. The CDR3 has 14 residues. Germline V lookup: CDR1 SGHRS, CDR2 YFSETQ. V lost 1 base, J lost 4 bases, and 10 bases lay in between. The CDR3 here is CASSLSSPADTQYF. The DNA of the CDR3 is TGCGCCAGCAGCTTGAGTTCCCCTGCAGATACGCAGTATTTT.

The V gene is TRBV12-5, the J gene TRBJ2-2, with D unresolved. The V end lost 7 bases, the J end lost 6 bases, and 9 bases lay between the germline ends. CDR1 is LGHNT and CDR2 is FRNRAP in the germline V gene. This CDR3 region has 12 residues. This chain's CDR3 is CASAIRSGELFF. The CDR3 bases are TGTGCTAGTGCCATTCGTTCCGGGGAGCTGTTTTTT.

This clonotype has a handful of counts. V usage is TRBV5-8 and J usage is TRBJ1-1; no reliable D call. Germline CDR1 SGHTS, CDR2 YDEGEE. Trimming left V 2 bases short and J 0 bases short, with 8 bases between. The CDR3 totals 14 residues. Here the CDR3 DNA reads TGTGCCAGCAGCTTCGGGGTTTTGAACACTGAAGCTTTCTTT. Encoded protein: CASSFGVLNTEAFF.

CDR3 protein: CSARGAGYSNQPQHF. The CDR3 DNA reads TGCAGTGCTAGGGGGGCAGGGTATAGCAATCAGCCCCAGCATTTT. The chain combines TRBV20-1 with TRBJ1-5, with D tentatively TRBD1 (6 bases). Germline lookup yields CDR1 DFQATT and CDR2 SNEGSKA (reference sequence). This CDR3 has 15 amino acids. The ends were cut back, 3 bases at V and 0 bases at J, with 12 bases in the middle.

This clonotype appeared a few times. The chain has TRBV5-1 and TRBJ1-3, with unresolved D. The CDR3 sequence is 12 residues long. V gave up 4 bases and J gave up 4 bases, with 6 bases separating them. CDR1 is SGHRS and CDR2 is YFSETQ in the germline V gene. CDR3 in amino acids: CASSPEGNTIYF. In DNA, the CDR3 is TGCGCCAGCAGCCCTGAAGGAAACACCATATATTTT. The whole variable domain, filled in from reference TRBV5-1 and TRBJ1-3, reads KAGVTQTPRYLIKTRGQQVTLSCSPISGHRSVSWYQQTPGQGLQFLFEYFSETQRNKGNFPGRFSGRQFSNSRSEMNVSTLELGDSALYLCASSPEGNTIYFGEGSWLTVV.

The chain uses TRBV27 and TRBJ2-5; 7 nucleotides match TRBD2. The CDR3 spans 13 residues. V shed 4 bases, J shed 4 bases, and the junction held 3 bases outside the gene matches. Germline CDR1 and CDR2: MNHEY and SMNVEV (reference sequence). The CDR3, as DNA: TGTGCCAGCAGTTCCAGGACTAGAGAGACCCAGTACTTC. Translation gives CASSSRTRETQYF.

The chain carries TRBV12-3 or TRBV12-4 and TRBJ1-1; 8 bases are shared with TRBD1. The V gene end was trimmed by 2 bases and the J gene end by 3 bases; junction bases not matched to a gene: 5. The CDR3 sequence is 15 residues long. The CDR3 DNA sequence: TGTGCCAGCAGTTTACCGTACAGGGGGGACACTGAAGCTTTCTTT. This codes for CASSLPYRGDTEAFF.

This clonotype showed up just a few times. V usage is TRBV5-1 and J usage is TRBJ2-3; 8 nucleotides line up with TRBD2. The junction had 12 bases not matched to a gene; V was cut back by 5 bases and J by 4 bases. CDR1 SGHRS and CDR2 YFSETQ come from the germline V gene. CDR3 length equals 16 residues. As DNA, the CDR3 is TGCGCCAGCAGACTGAACACGGGGGGGCTTGCAGATACGCAGTATTTT. It yields the protein CASRLNTGGLADTQYF.

The V and J genes are TRBV14 and TRBJ2-1; D gene uncertain. Germline V lookup: CDR1 SGHDN, CDR2 FVKESK. CDR3 length: 13 residues. V dropped 1 base and J dropped 9 bases, with 10 bases sitting between them. The CDR3 DNA reads as TGTGCCAGCAGCCAAGGTCGCTTGGGTGAGCAGTTCTTC. It translates to CASSQGRLGEQFF.

This clonotype showed up just a few times. The rearrangement joins TRBV5-1 to TRBJ1-2; TRBD1 matches at 7 bases. Looked up from germline, CDR1 is SGHRS and CDR2 is YFSETQ. J was trimmed by 8 bases and V by 3 bases; bases with no gene match: 10. The CDR3 is made up of 14 amino acids. The CDR3 sequence is CASSWDSPRGGYTF. The CDR3 coding sequence is TGCGCCAGCAGCTGGGACAGCCCTAGGGGCGGCTACACCTTC.

The V gene is TRBV28, the J gene TRBJ1-3; the match to TRBD1 covers 9 bases. The germline CDR1 and CDR2 sequences are MDHEN and SYDVKM. The junction had 10 bases not matched to a gene; V was cut back by 6 bases and J by 4 bases. The CDR3 is made up of 16 amino acids. The CDR3 is CASSLTGTGSGNTIYF. CDR3 DNA: TGTGCCAGCAGCCTTACCGGGACAGGGTCGGGAAACACCATATATTTT.

The rearrangement links TRBV9 to TRBJ2-6; no clear D. The CDR3 has 15 residues. Trimming shortened V by 4 bases and J by 8 bases, and 16 bases separated the two germline ends. Per germline, CDR1 SGDLS and CDR2 YYNGEE. The CDR3 here is CASSSATSDSNVLTF. The CDR3 DNA reads TGTGCCAGCAGCTCCGCGACATCGGATTCCAACGTCCTGACTTTC.

Only one count was recorded for this clonotype. The gene calls are TRBV12-3 or TRBV12-4 and TRBJ2-1, with 9 nucleotides matching TRBD1. The V segment lost 6 bases and the J segment 7 bases; nucleotides outside the gene matches: 10. The CDR3 runs to 15 residues. In DNA, the CDR3 is TGTGCCAGCAGCCCCCGGGACAGGGTTAGGAATGAGCAGTTCTTC. Translation gives CASSPRDRVRNEQFF.

The rearrangement links TRBV4-1 to TRBJ1-5; the D is unclear. The ends were cut back, 4 bases at V and 3 bases at J, with 13 bases in the middle. The length of the CDR3 is 15 residues. Looked up from germline, CDR1 is MGHRA and CDR2 is YSYEKL. CDR3 sequence: CASSLLEQINQPQHF. CDR3 DNA sequence: TGCGCCAGCAGCCTATTAGAGCAGATCAATCAGCCCCAGCATTTT.

The chain combines TRBV5-1 with TRBJ2-7, with D hard to call. Between the trimmed V and J ends, which lost 0 bases and 3 bases, there was a span of 16 bases. Germline V CDR1 and CDR2: SGHRS, YFSETQ. CDR3 length: 16 residues. The CDR3: CASSLGAPSTLYEQYF. The CDR3 DNA is TGCGCCAGCAGCTTGGGGGCCCCTTCGACCCTCTACGAGCAGTACTTC.

CDR3 nucleotides: TGTGCCAGCAGCTCGGGACTAGCCAAAGAGACCCAGTACTTC. It is translated as CASSSGLAKETQYF. V usage is TRBV9 and J usage is TRBJ2-5; TRBD2 aligns across 9 bases. The CDR3 extends over 14 amino acids. V lost 4 bases, J lost 3 bases, and 4 bases stayed unmatched. The V gene's germline CDR1 is SGDLS and CDR2 YYNGEE.

This clonotype was counted between two and nine times. V usage is TRBV11-2 and J usage is TRBJ1-1; no definite D call. Looked up from germline, CDR1 is SGHAT and CDR2 is FQNNGV. The CDR3 runs 12 residues. Trimming took 5 bases from V and 2 from J, leaving 6 bases between them. CDR3 sequence: CASSISNTEAFF. CDR3 coding DNA: TGTGCCAGCAGCATAAGTAACACTGAAGCTTTCTTT. Based on the CDR3 plus reference TRBV11-2 and TRBJ1-1, the full variable domain is EAGVAQSPRYKIIEKRQSVAFWCNPISGHATLYWYQQILGQGPKLLIQFQNNGVVDDSQLPKDRFSAERLKGVDSTLKIQPAKLEDSAVYLCASSISNTEAFFGQGTRLTVV.

The chain joins TRBV25-1 to TRBJ2-7, with D possibly matching TRBD2 (6 bases). CDR3 length equals 15 residues. V dropped 5 bases and J dropped 4 bases, with 18 bases sitting between them. Germline CDR1 is MGHDK and CDR2 is SYGVNS. CDR3 sequence reads: CASSSGAAGAYEQYF. DNA for the CDR3: TGTGCCAGCAGTTCCGGGGCAGCGGGCGCTTACGAGCAGTACTTC.

This clonotype occurred a few times. The genes are TRBV6-2 or TRBV6-3 and TRBJ2-5; the match to TRBD2 covers 7 bases. The V segment lost 2 bases and the J segment 1 base; nucleotides outside the gene matches: 10. The CDR3 has 17 residues. The V gene's germline CDR1 is MNHEY and CDR2 SVGEGT. In DNA form, the CDR3 reads TGTGCCAGCAGTTACCCCCTTTTCGGGGGGACCCAAGAGACCCAGTACTTC. Amino acids: CASSYPLFGGTQETQYF.